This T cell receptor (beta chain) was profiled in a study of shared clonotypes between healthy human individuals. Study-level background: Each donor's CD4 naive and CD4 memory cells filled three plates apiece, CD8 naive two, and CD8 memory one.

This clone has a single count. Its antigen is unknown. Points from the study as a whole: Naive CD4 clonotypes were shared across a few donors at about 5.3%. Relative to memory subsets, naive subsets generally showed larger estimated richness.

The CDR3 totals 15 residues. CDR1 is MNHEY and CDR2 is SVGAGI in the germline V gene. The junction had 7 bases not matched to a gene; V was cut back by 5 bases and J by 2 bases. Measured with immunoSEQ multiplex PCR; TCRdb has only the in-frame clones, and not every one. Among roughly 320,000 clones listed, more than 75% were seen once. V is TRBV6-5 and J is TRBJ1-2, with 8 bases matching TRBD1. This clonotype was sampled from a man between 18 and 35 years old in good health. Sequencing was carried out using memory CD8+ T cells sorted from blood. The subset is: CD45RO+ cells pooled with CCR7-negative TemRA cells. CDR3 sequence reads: CASSLRDRLNYGYTF. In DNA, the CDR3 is TGTGCCAGCAGTCTCCGGGACAGGCTAAACTATGGCTACACCTTC.